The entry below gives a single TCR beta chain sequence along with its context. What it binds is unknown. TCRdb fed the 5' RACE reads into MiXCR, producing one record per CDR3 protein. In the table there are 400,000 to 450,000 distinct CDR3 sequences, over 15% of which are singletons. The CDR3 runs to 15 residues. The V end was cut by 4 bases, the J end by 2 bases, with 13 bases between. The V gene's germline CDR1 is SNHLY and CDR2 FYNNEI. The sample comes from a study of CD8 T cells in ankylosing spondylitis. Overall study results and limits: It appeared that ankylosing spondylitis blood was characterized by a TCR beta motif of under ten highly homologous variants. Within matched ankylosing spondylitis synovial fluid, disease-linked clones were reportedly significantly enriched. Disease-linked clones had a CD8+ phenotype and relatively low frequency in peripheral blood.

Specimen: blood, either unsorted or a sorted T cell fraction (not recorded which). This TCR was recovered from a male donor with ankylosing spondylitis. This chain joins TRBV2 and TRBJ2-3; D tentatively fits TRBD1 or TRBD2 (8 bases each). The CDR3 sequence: CASSVAGQVTDTQYF. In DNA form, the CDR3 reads TGTGCCAGCAGTGTAGCGGGACAGGTCACAGATACGCAGTATTTT.